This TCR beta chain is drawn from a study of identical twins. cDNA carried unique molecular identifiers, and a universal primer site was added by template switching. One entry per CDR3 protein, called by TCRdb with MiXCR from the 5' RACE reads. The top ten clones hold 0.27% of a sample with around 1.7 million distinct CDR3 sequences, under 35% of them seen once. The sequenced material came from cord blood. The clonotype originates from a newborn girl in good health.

The CDR3, as DNA: TGTGCCAGCAGCTTAAAAATGCGGAAAGGGGCTTTCTTT. It encodes CASSLKMRKGAFF. This rearrangement joins TRBV7-9 to TRBJ1-1; no clear D gene. The CDR3 is 13 amino acids. The germline V and J ends were trimmed by 2 bases and 11 bases, with 15 bases remaining between them. Germline V gene data show CDR1 as SEHNR and CDR2 as FQNEAQ (reference sequence).